The subject of this entry is one T cell receptor beta chain. Its antigen is unknown. This sample is drawn from a study of cytotoxic CD8 clonotypes in ibrutinib-treated CLL. Study-wide context: Response sampling came at median around eleven months of treatment, ranging about 6 to 36 months. Overall study results and limits: The study found clonality rose at ibrutinib response, then fell toward baseline at progression.

V lost 7 bases and J lost 8, with 20 bases in between. Germline-derived CDR1 and CDR2 are PRHDT and FYEKMQ (reference sequence). The CDR3 consists of 14 residues. The TCR beta libraries used approximately 2 micrograms of genomic DNA that came from cryopreserved PBMCs. Target depth was 1 in 200,000 to 1 in 1 million T cells, about 10x per clonotype. The table came from immunoSEQ multiplex PCR; TCRdb's copy has only in-frame clones and leaves some out. The data show about 140,000 clones, 80% to 95% seen once. The TCR originated in a human donor with chronic lymphocytic leukemia. Material: PBMCs, obtained after 12 months of ibrutinib treatment. This rearrangement joins TRBV13 to TRBJ1-2; D remains unclear. CDR3 bases: TGTGCCAGCAAGCCCCAGGCAGTACGTACGGGCTACACCTTC. Amino acids: CASKPQAVRTGYTF.